One and the same sample provided the 22 T cell receptor beta chains below, sequenced in a study of cytomegalovirus exposure and HLA in healthy donors. Researchers ran the PCR with 60 Vbeta and 13 Jbeta primers. Method: immunoSEQ multiplex PCR; TCRdb's copy keeps in-frame clones and lacks some. Here the sample spans around 130,000 clones, around 85% being singletons. The specimen sequenced was PBMCs. These receptors all stem from a boy aged 5-17 years in good health and CMV-seronegative.

This chain links TRBV5-1 with TRBJ2-7; TRBD1 matches 7 bases. This CDR3 region has 15 residues. CDR1 is SGHRS and CDR2 is YFSETQ in the germline V gene. With V trimmed by 1 base and J by 5 bases, 9 bases remained unmatched. In nucleotides, the CDR3 is TGCGCCAGCAGCTTGAGGAGCCCAGGGGGTGACGAGCAGTACTTC. Translating gives CASSLRSPGGDEQYF.

The rearrangement links TRBV19 to TRBJ2-5, with D perhaps matching TRBD1 (5 bases). Germline-derived CDR1 and CDR2 are LNHDA and SQIVND (reference sequence). The V end was cut by 9 bases, the J end by 5 bases, with 13 bases between. The CDR3 runs to 12 residues. The CDR3 spells CASGSKGETQYF. In DNA, the CDR3 is TGTGCCAGCGGAAGTAAGGGGGAGACCCAGTACTTC.

The V gene is TRBV4-2, the J gene TRBJ1-1; no clear D gene. The V and J ends lost 0 bases and 6 bases respectively, with 11 bases between them. The CDR3 is 14 residues long. CDR1 and CDR2 from the germline V gene are LGHNA and YNFKEQ. CDR3 protein: CASSQESGTPEAFF. As DNA, the CDR3 is TGTGCCAGCAGCCAAGAATCAGGAACCCCTGAAGCTTTCTTT.

The rearrangement uses TRBV5-6 and TRBJ2-1, with TRBD2 identical over 12 bases. Trimming at V came to 4 bases and at J to 1 base, leaving 3 bases not matched to a gene. The CDR3 is 16 residues long. The germline V gene encodes CDR1 SGHDT and CDR2 YYEEEE. This CDR3 is CASSLGLAGSYNEQFF. The CDR3 bases are TGTGCCAGCAGCCTCGGACTAGCGGGATCCTACAATGAGCAGTTCTTC.

The genes are TRBV6-1 and TRBJ2-2; TRBD2 might be the D (6 bases). This CDR3 is built from 14 residues. From germline, CDR1 is MNHNS and CDR2 SASEGT. Trimming cost V 4 bases and J 3 bases, with 9 bases left between them. The CDR3 nucleotides are TGTGCCAGCAGTGTGGGACTGTACACCGGGGAGCTGTTTTTT. Translated, it gives CASSVGLYTGELFF.

The chain employs TRBV7-2 and TRBJ2-3, with TRBD2 matching 12 bases. The trim removed 5 bases at V and 2 bases at J, leaving 5 bases unmatched. Germline assignment: CDR1 SGHTA and CDR2 FQGNSA. This CDR3 spans 16 amino acids. The CDR3 loop is CASSTRTSGDTDTQYF. The CDR3 nucleotides are TGTGCCAGCAGCACCAGGACTAGCGGGGACACAGATACGCAGTATTTT.

The chain employs TRBV5-4 and TRBJ1-2; 7 nucleotides agree with TRBD1. The ends lost 4 bases at V and 0 bases at J; junction bases unmatched: 6. CDR3 size: 15 residues. CDR1 and CDR2 from the germline V gene are SGHNT and YYREEE (reference sequence). CDR3 DNA: TGTGCCAGCAGCCTACAGGGGTTAGCTAACTATGGCTACACCTTC. Protein: CASSLQGLANYGYTF.

V and J are TRBV7-9 and TRBJ2-2; D gene uncertain. Germline CDR1 and CDR2: SEHNR and FQNEAQ (reference sequence). The CDR3 length is 13 residues. Trimming cost V 5 bases and J 6 bases, with 10 bases left between them. In DNA, the CDR3 is TGTGCCAGCAGCCAGCGTGAGGCCGGGGAGCTGTTTTTT. Protein: CASSQREAGELFF.

J is TRBJ1-5 and V is TRBV7-8; D is perhaps TRBD1 (5 bases). In germline, CDR1 is SGHVS, CDR2 FQNEAQ. The V end was cut by 4 bases, the J end by 7 bases, with 11 bases between. The CDR3 totals 13 residues. In nucleotides, the CDR3 is TGTGCCAGCAGCTCGCGGGGGGGGCAGCCCCAGCATTTT. Protein product: CASSSRGGQPQHF.

J is TRBJ2-1 and V is TRBV11-2, with D perhaps matching TRBD2 (5 bases). V shed 4 bases and J shed 12 bases, with 10 bases lying between them. This CDR3 comprises 11 residues. CDR1 is SGHAT, CDR2 FQNNGV, per germline. The CDR3 sequence: CASSYLDWQFF. In nucleotides, the CDR3 is TGTGCCAGCAGCTACCTGGACTGGCAGTTCTTC.

This rearrangement joins TRBV4-3 to TRBJ2-1; 8 positions agree with TRBD1. CDR3 length: 19 amino acids. With V trimmed by 0 bases and J by 5 bases, 15 bases remained unmatched. Looked up from germline, CDR1 is LGHNA and CDR2 is YSLEER. The CDR3 coding sequence is TGCGCCAGCAGCCAAGATCTCCACTCGGAACAGGGGGAAGACAATGAGCAGTTCTTC. It yields the protein CASSQDLHSEQGEDNEQFF.

J is TRBJ2-7 and V is TRBV11-2; 12 positions match TRBD2. The CDR3 has 16 residues. Germline V lookup: CDR1 SGHAT, CDR2 FQNNGV. Trimming cost V 5 bases and J 2 bases; bases outside gene matches: 7. CDR3 DNA sequence: TGTGCCAGCAGCCTCATCCTAGCGGGAGGGCCCTACGAGCAGTACTTC. Protein product: CASSLILAGGPYEQYF. The variable domain in full, completed from reference TRBV11-2 and TRBJ2-7, reads EAGVAQSPRYKIIEKRQSVAFWCNPISGHATLYWYQQILGQGPKLLIQFQNNGVVDDSQLPKDRFSAERLKGVDSTLKIQPAKLEDSAVYLCASSLILAGGPYEQYFGPGTRLTVT.

This chain joins TRBV4-3 and TRBJ2-5; 11 bases agree with TRBD2. This CDR3 contains 15 residues. The V gene's germline CDR1 is LGHNA and CDR2 YSLEER. V gave up 0 bases and J gave up 5 bases; unmatched junction bases: 2. The CDR3 reads CASSQDGLAGETQYF. The CDR3 nucleotides are TGCGCCAGCAGCCAAGATGGACTAGCGGGCGAGACCCAGTACTTC.

The chain joins TRBV5-4 to TRBJ1-5; D gene uncertain. The CDR3 sequence is 14 residues long. Trimming took 0 bases from V and 4 from J, leaving 8 bases between them. Germline V lookup: CDR1 SGHNT, CDR2 YYREEE (reference sequence). The CDR3 DNA reads as TGTGCCAGCAGCTTGGCCGGGAATAATCAGCCCCAGCATTTT. It yields the protein CASSLAGNNQPQHF.

The chain uses TRBV9 and TRBJ2-5, with 10 bases identical to TRBD1. Germline V CDR1 and CDR2: SGDLS, YYNGEE. The CDR3 has 17 residues. With V trimmed by 0 bases and J by 2 bases, 7 bases remained unmatched. For the CDR3, the DNA is TGTGCCAGCAGCGTAGGTGGTCGGGACAGGGGACAAGAGACCCAGTACTTC. Translated: CASSVGGRDRGQETQYF.

V usage is TRBV4-1 and J usage is TRBJ2-6; TRBD1 aligns across 7 bases. V lost 5 bases to trimming and J lost 1 base; unmatched junction nucleotides: 17. The CDR3 is 20 residues long. Germline V gene data show CDR1 as MGHRA and CDR2 as YSYEKL. CDR3 DNA sequence: TGCGCCAGCAGCGCGAAATTCCTGCCGGGACAGCCGTCTGGGGCCAACGTCCTGACTTTC. It codes for CASSAKFLPGQPSGANVLTF.

The chain combines TRBV9 with TRBJ2-2; 7 bases align to TRBD2. Germline lookup yields CDR1 SGDLS and CDR2 YYNGEE. The CDR3 contains 15 residues. V trimming: 3 bases; J trimming: 5 bases; junction bases outside the gene matches: 7. CDR3 nucleotides: TGTGCCAGCAGCGCCTCGGGGGGATGGACCGGGGAGCTGTTTTTT. Its translation is CASSASGGWTGELFF.

The CDR3 sequence is CASSQAIWTSGNEQYF. In DNA form, the CDR3 reads TGCGCCAGCAGCCAAGCCATCTGGACTAGCGGGAACGAGCAGTACTTC. The chain uses TRBV4-1 and TRBJ2-7, with TRBD2 matching over 12 bases. Germline lookup yields CDR1 MGHRA and CDR2 YSYEKL. Trimming took 1 base from V and 5 from J; bases not matched to a gene: 6. CDR3 length: 16 residues.

This clone appeared once. The V gene is TRBV7-8, the J gene TRBJ2-5; TRBD1 is a possible D gene (6 bases). Germline CDR1 is SGHVS and CDR2 is FQNEAQ. Trimming removed 6 bases from V and 1 base from J, with 9 bases in between. The CDR3 has 13 amino acids. For the CDR3, the DNA is TGTGCCAGCAGGGGGACATTCCAAGAGACCCAGTACTTC. Translated, it gives CASRGTFQETQYF.

The J gene is TRBJ1-4, the V gene TRBV7-9, with 7 bases aligning to TRBD1. Germline trimming cut 1 base from V and 7 bases from J; bases unmatched to any gene: 6. CDR1 is SEHNR, CDR2 FQNEAQ, per germline (reference sequence). The CDR3 totals 15 residues. CDR3 in amino acids: CASSLGQGYSEKLFF. CDR3 nucleotides: TGTGCCAGCAGCTTAGGACAGGGATATAGTGAAAAACTGTTTTTT.

The rearrangement joins TRBV5-1 to TRBJ2-2; D perhaps matches TRBD2 (6 bases). Germline loops: CDR1 SGHRS, CDR2 YFSETQ. Trimming shortened V by 5 bases and J by 5 bases, and 19 bases separated the two germline ends. This CDR3 contains 16 residues. CDR3 sequence: CASSSRRTGRTGELFF. CDR3 DNA: TGCGCCAGCAGTTCCCGACGGACTGGGAGGACCGGGGAGCTGTTTTTT.

The chain recombines TRBV11-2 with TRBJ2-7; tentative D call: TRBD1 (7 bases). CDR1 is SGHAT, CDR2 FQNNGV, per germline. V lost 5 bases to trimming and J lost 3 bases, with 17 bases between them. There are 15 residues in the CDR3. The CDR3 loop is CASSPRRGTFYEQYF. CDR3 DNA sequence: TGTGCCAGCAGCCCCCGCAGGGGGACTTTCTACGAGCAGTACTTC.